This T cell receptor beta chain was documented in a study of blood T cell repertoires in COVID-19. About the study: Donors in the United States, Italy and Spain gave samples during acute or convalescent COVID-19.

Methods used by the authors: Reference gene primer amplification yielded estimated nucleated cell counts. This table comes from immunoSEQ multiplex PCR, and its TCRdb copy is limited to in-frame clones, with some not included. V, J and clone size are taken as reported in that table, and D and trimming were inferred from the DNA itself. Of roughly 260,000 clones listed, approximately 86% are singletons. The length of the CDR3 is 15 residues. Germline values: CDR1 MNHEY, CDR2 SVGEGT. V was trimmed by 5 bases and J by 5 bases, leaving 18 bases between them. Individuals drawn from approximately 22 US areas were roughly 18 to 95 years old.

This sequence originates from a woman aged 25 to 45 with acute COVID-19. The chain carries TRBV6-2 or TRBV6-3 and TRBJ1-1; unclear D gene. Material: PBMCs or T cells enriched from blood (not recorded which). The CDR3 loop reads CASSPPSSRGTEAFF. CDR3 nucleotides: TGTGCCAGCAGTCCCCCCTCGAGCAGAGGGACTGAAGCTTTCTTT.